This T cell receptor beta chain is from a study of CD8+CD57+ T cells in acquired aplastic anemia. Looking at the study overall: Each DNA sample taken from sorted CD4+ and CD8+ cells came to about 3.2 ug on average. Overall study results and limits: Patients and controls were found to share about 31 CD8+ CDR3 sequences. No significant patient-versus-control difference appeared in CD8+ Simpson's diversity.

Germline V gene data show CDR1 as SGHTA and CDR2 as FQGNSA. This CDR3 has 12 residues. The germline V and J ends were trimmed by 6 bases and 4 bases, with 8 bases remaining between them. Genomic DNA served as template for TCR beta VDJ and CDR3 profiling. TCRdb reprocessed the reads via MiXCR and lists one record per CDR3 protein. The repertoire has 250,000 to 300,000 distinct CDR3 sequences, approximately 55% of them found once; the top ten carry around 8%. With regard to this clonotype: Antigen unknown.

V gene TRBV7-2 combines with J gene TRBJ2-3, with D unclear. The receptor was derived from a human donor with severe aplastic anemia or a healthy control (not recorded which). Source material: sorted CD4+, CD8+, or CD8+CD57+ T cells (not recorded which) from PBMCs. CDR3 nucleotides: TGTGCCAGCAGGCTTTATTCAGATACGCAGTATTTT. Its translation: CASRLYSDTQYF.